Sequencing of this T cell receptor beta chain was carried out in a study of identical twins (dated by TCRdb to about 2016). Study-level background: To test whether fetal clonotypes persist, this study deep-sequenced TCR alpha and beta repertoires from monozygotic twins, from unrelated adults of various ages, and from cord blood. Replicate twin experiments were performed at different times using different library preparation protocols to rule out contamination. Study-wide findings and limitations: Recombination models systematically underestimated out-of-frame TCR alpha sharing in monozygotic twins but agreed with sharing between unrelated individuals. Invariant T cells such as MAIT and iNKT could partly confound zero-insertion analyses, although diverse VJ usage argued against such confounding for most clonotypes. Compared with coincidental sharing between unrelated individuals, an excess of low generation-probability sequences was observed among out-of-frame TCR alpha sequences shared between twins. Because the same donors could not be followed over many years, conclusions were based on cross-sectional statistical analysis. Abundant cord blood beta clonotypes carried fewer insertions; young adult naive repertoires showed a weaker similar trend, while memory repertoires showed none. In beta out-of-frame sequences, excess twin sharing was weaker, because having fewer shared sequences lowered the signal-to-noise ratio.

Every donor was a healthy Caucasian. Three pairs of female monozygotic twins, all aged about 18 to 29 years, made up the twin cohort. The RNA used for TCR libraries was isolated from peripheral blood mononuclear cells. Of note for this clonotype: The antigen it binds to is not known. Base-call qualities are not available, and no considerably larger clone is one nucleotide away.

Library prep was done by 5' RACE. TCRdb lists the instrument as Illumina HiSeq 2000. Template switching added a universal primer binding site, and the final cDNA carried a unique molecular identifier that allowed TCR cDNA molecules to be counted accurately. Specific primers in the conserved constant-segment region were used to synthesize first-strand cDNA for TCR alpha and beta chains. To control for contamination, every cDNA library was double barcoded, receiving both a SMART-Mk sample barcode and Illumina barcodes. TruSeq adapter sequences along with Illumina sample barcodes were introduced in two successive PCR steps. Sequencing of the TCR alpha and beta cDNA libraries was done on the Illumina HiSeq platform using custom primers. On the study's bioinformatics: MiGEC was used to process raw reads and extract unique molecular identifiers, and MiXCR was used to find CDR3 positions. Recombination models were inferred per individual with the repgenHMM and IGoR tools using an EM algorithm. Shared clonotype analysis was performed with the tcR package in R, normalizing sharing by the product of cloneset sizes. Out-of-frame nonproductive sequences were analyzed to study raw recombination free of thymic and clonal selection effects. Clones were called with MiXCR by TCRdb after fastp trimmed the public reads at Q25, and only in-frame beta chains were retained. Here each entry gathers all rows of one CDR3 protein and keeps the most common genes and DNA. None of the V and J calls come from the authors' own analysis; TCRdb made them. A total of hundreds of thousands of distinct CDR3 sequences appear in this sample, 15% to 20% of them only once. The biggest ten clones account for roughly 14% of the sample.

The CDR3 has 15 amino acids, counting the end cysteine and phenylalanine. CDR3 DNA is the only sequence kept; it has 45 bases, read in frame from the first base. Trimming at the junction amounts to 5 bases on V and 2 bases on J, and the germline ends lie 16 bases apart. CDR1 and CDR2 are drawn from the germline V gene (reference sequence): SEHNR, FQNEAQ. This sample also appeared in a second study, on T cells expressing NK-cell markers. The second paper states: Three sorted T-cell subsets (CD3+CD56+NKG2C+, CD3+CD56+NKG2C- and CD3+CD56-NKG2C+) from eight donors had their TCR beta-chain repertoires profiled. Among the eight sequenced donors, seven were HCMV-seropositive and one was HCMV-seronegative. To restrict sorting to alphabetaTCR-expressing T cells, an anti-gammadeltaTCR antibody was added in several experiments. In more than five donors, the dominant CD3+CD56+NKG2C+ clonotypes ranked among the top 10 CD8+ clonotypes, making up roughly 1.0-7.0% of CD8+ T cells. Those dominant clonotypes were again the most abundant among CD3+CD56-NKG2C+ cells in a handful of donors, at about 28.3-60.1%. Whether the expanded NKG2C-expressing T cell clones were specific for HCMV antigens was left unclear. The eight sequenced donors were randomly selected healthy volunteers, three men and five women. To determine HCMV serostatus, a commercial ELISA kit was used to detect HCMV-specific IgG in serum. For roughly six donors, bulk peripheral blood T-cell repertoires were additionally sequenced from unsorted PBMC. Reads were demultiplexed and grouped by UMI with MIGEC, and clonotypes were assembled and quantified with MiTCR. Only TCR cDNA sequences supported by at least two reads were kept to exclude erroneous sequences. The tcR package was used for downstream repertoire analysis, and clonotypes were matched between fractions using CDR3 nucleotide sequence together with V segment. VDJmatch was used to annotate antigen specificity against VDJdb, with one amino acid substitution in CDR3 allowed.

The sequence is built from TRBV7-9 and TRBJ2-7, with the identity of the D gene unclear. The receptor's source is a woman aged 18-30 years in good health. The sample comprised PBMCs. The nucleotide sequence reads TGTGCCAGCAGCCATTTGGGCAGGAGAACCTACGAGCAGTACTTC. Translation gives CASSHLGRRTYEQYF.